This T cell receptor beta chain was captured by sequencing in a study of T cells in Graves' hyperthyroidism and ophthalmopathy. Study overall: The initial diagnosis was the point when peripheral blood was collected, ahead of any treatment. Study observations and caveats: In the blood, most expanded thyroid clonotypes above 0.001 appeared as well.

Amplification of TCR beta CDR3 regions was performed using RNA transcripts as template. Initially, a first-round RT-PCR of the TCR CDR3 employed the HTBI primer set. TCRdb fed the multiplex PCR reads into MiXCR, producing one record per CDR3 protein. The sample shows fewer than 500,000 distinct CDR3 sequences, approximately 14% of them seen only once. In the case of this clonotype: What it binds is unknown.

V lost 11 bases, J lost 5 bases, and 7 bases stayed unmatched. This CDR3 comprises 14 residues. The germline CDR1 and CDR2 sequences are MNHNS and SASEGT. Patients with uncontrolled infections, other autoimmune diseases, pregnancy or lactation were excluded. Source material for PBMCs was 10 ml fresh peripheral blood. Material for sequencing was blood. The receptor comes from a man between 18 and 29 years old with Graves' ophthalmopathy. The chain has TRBV6-1 and TRBJ2-5, with 14 bases fitting TRBD2. The chain's CDR3 is CAGRLAGGPETQYF. The CDR3 DNA is TGTGCCGGGAGACTAGCGGGAGGGCCGGAGACCCAGTACTTC.